This T cell receptor (beta chain) was identified in a study of identical twins. Points from the study as a whole: Zero-insertion analyses might be partly confounded by invariant T cells like MAIT and iNKT.

TCRdb fed the 5' RACE reads into MiXCR, producing one record per CDR3 protein. This sample carries 700,000 or so distinct CDR3 sequences, over 8.5% of them seen once, and the ten largest clones take 0.98%. Ten or more counts support this clonotype. Its antigen is not identified. Separately, the same data were catalogued under a study of yellow fever vaccine responses in identical twins.

This sequence originates from a woman between 18 and 29 years old in good health. Input material: PBMCs.

The CDR3 is CASKRVSGTGEFRGSYEQYF. The DNA of the CDR3 is TGTGCCAGCAAAAGAGTAAGCGGGACAGGGGAGTTTCGAGGCTCCTACGAGCAGTACTTC. The gene calls are TRBV6-2 or TRBV6-3 and TRBJ2-7; 10 bases agree with TRBD1. The CDR3 spans 20 residues. V gave up 7 bases and J gave up 0 bases; unmatched junction bases: 21. Looked up from germline, CDR1 is MNHEY and CDR2 is SVGEGT.